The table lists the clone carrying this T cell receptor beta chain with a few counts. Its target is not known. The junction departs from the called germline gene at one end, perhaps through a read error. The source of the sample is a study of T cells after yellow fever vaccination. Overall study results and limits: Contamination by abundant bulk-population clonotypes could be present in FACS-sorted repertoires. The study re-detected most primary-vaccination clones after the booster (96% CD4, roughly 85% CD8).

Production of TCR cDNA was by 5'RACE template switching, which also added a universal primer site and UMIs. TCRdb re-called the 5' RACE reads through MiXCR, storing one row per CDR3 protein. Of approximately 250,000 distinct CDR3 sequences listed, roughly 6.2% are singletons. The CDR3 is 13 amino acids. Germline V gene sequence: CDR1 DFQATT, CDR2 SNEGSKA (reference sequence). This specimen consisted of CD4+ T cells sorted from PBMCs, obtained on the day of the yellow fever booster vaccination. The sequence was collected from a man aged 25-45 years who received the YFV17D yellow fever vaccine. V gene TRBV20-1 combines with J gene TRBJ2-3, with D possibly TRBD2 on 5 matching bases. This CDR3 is CSGREGTTDTQYF. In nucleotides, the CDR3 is TGCAGTGGTAGAGAGGGAACTACAGATACGCAGTATTTT.